This T cell receptor beta chain came from a study of cytomegalovirus exposure and HLA in healthy donors. General study points: The CMV antigen specificity of a few CMV-associated chains was confirmed through in vitro analysis. In the roughly 130 validation repertoires, a later analysis found that first-cohort TCR clusters tended to co-occur. The study found most TCR sequences rare, yet found some public TCRs in many donors.

Using immunoSEQ multiplex PCR, the repertoire was profiled, and TCRdb retains in-frame clones only, with some absent. Here the sample spans about 180,000 clones, less than 85% being singletons. Note on this clone: Its specificity is not known.

V was clipped by 7 bases and J by 0 bases, with 19 bases between them. The germline V gene has CDR1 SQVTM and CDR2 ANQGSEA. This CDR3 is 15 amino acids long. The donors formed part of the roughly 110-subject validation cohort, distinct from the roughly 700-subject first cohort. The receptor was isolated from a young man in good health and CMV-seropositive. Input material: PBMCs. The chain has TRBV29-1 and TRBJ2-7, with D possibly TRBD1 on 6 matching bases. The CDR3 region is CSADLYFRGSYEQYF. Written as DNA, the CDR3 is TGCAGCGCCGACCTATACTTCAGGGGCTCCTACGAGCAGTACTTC.